This TCR beta chain was recovered during a study of radiotherapy plus CTLA-4 blockade in lung cancer. Study-wide results and limits: Blood saw expansion of tumor-derived TCR clones after radiotherapy plus ipilimumab. The best predictor of response was reported to be early blood T cell clone dynamics, with interferon-beta.

The protocol was immunoSEQ multiplex PCR, while the TCRdb copy is restricted to in-frame clones and leaves out a portion. The table shows tens of thousands of clones, with less than 85% occurring only once. In the case of this clone: The antigen remains undetermined.

Those with chemo-refractory metastatic non-small-cell lung cancer were treated with focal radiation combined with CTLA-4 blockade using ipilimumab. Trimming removed 8 bases at V and 4 bases at J, with 16 bases between. This CDR3 is built from 14 residues. CDR1 WNHNN and CDR2 SYGVQD come from the germline V gene (reference sequence). Sequences were derived from peripheral blood, sampled from a patient treated with radiotherapy plus ipilimumab. This receptor was identified in a human donor with non-small cell lung cancer who had stable disease on radiotherapy plus ipilimumab. The V and J genes are TRBV10-1 and TRBJ2-3, with D perhaps TRBD1 or TRBD2 (5 bases each). In DNA form, the CDR3 reads TGCGCCAGCCAAGAGGGACGGGGCCCAGATACGCAGTATTTT. Amino acid sequence: CASQEGRGPDTQYF.